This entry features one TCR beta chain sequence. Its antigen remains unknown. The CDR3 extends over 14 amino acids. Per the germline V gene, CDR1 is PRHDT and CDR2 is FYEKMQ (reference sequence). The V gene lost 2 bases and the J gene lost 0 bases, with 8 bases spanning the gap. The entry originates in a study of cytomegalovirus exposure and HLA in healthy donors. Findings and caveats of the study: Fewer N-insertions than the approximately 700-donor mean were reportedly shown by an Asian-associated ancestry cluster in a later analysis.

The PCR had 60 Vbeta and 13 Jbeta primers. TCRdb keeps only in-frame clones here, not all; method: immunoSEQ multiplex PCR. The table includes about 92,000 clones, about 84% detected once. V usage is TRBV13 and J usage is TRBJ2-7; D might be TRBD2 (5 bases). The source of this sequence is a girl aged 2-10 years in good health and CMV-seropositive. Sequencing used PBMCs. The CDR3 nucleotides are TGTGCCAGCAGCTTAAAGGGAGACTCCTACGAGCAGTACTTC. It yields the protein CASSLKGDSYEQYF.